Reported below is one TCR beta chain. V dropped 5 bases and J dropped 9; count of bases not matched to a gene: 9. CDR3 size: 14 residues. Germline CDR1 is SGHTA and CDR2 is FQGTGA. This sample stems from a study of CD8 T cells in Susac syndrome. The authors reverse transcribed roughly 0.5 to 1 ug RNA with random hexamers. TCRdb analysed the immunoSEQ multiplex PCR reads with MiXCR anew, one entry per CDR3 protein. The table includes fewer than 200,000 distinct CDR3 sequences, over 85% detected once. The chain is built from TRBV7-3 and TRBJ2-3, with 9 bases identical to TRBD2. This receptor was taken from a human donor in good health. The specimen sequenced was CD4+ T cells from PBMCs. The CDR3 loop is CASSTGSGGNTQYF. The CDR3 DNA follows: TGTGCCAGCAGCACAGGGAGCGGGGGGAACACGCAGTATTTT. Looking up the rest from reference TRBV7-3 and TRBJ2-3 gives the full variable domain: GAGVSQTPSNKVTEKGKYVELRCDPISGHTALYWYRQSLGQGPEFLIYFQGTGAADDSGLPNDRFFAVRPEGSVSTLKIQRTERGDSAVYLCASSTGSGGNTQYFGPGTRLTVL.